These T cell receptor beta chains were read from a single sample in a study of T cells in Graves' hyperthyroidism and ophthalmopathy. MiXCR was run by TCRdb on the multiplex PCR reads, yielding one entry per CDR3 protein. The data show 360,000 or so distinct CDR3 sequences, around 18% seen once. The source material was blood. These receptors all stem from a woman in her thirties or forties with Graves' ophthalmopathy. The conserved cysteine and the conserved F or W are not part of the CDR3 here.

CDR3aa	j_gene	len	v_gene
ASSRDSRSSGNTIY	TRBJ1-3	14	TRBV18
AWILSGADTEAF	TRBJ1-1	12	TRBV30
ASSRDRVDGELF	TRBJ2-2	12	TRBV12-3/TRBV12-4
ASSQPRDFQETQY	TRBJ2-5	13	TRBV4-1
ASSPYRVTMNTEAF	TRBJ1-1	14	TRBV5-5
ASSIVTDRTINYGYT	TRBJ1-2	15	TRBV5-1
ASRPTSGRIEQY	TRBJ2-7	12	TRBV19
ASSIPRPGETQY	TRBJ2-5	12	TRBV12-3/TRBV12-4
ASSVDRGSPLH	TRBJ1-6	11	TRBV2
ASSETGGGYT	TRBJ1-2	10	TRBV28
AWSVMGGGETQY	TRBJ2-5	12	TRBV30
ASNDGVSLGSI	TRBJ1-2	11	TRBV6-5
ASSFWPPPVGFSEAF	TRBJ1-1	15	TRBV11-2
SARDLQGEDVSSSYEQY	TRBJ2-7	17	TRBV20-1
ASSFRHFEQY	TRBJ2-7	10	TRBV12-3/TRBV12-4
ASSRQGISGELF	TRBJ2-2	12	TRBV12-3/TRBV12-4
ASSDGGYEQY	TRBJ2-7	10	TRBV2
ASSYLIQATGYQETQY	TRBJ2-5	16	TRBV6-5
ASSLEASESIYEQY	TRBJ2-7	14	TRBV5-1
ASSYRDPAPRGYT	TRBJ1-2	13	TRBV6-5
ASSPASSGNTIY	TRBJ1-3	12	TRBV7-2
ASSYQQGLGSKNIQY	TRBJ2-4	15	TRBV6-5
ASSLGRSYGYT	TRBJ1-2	11	TRBV28
ASSYYGPTRLF	TRBJ2-7	11	TRBV6-2/TRBV6-3
ASSFRLAGIQETQY	TRBJ2-5	14	TRBV7-6
ASSFEARHNSPLH	TRBJ1-6	13	TRBV6-5
ASSPTSYRNTEAF	TRBJ1-1	13	TRBV12-3/TRBV12-4
ASSGGLSRPQH	TRBJ1-5	11	TRBV6-5
ASRGAGGNSNQPQH	TRBJ1-5	14	TRBV6-1
ASSLKTSSGNTIY	TRBJ1-3	13	TRBV11-2
ASSLGQGRIRTQY	TRBJ2-5	13	TRBV7-7
ASSLVILGSPGELF	TRBJ2-2	14	TRBV7-2
SAPVPGQVNTEAF	TRBJ1-1	13	TRBV20-1
ASSSQGKGQAF	TRBJ1-1	11	TRBV19
ASNEGPLVGPTEAF	TRBJ1-1	14	TRBV28
SVLRGDYGYT	TRBJ1-2	10	TRBV29-1
ASSLQGLATEAF	TRBJ1-1	12	TRBV28
ASRLTGGKAGAF	TRBJ1-1	12	TRBV6-5
ASSPRGGIEFNEKLF	TRBJ1-4	15	TRBV6-2/TRBV6-3
ASSPLRQGYGQETQY	TRBJ2-5	15	TRBV18
ASSQGGPTEAF	TRBJ1-1	11	TRBV3-1
SAMGGKSYEQY	TRBJ2-7	11	TRBV20-1
ASSHRVGGTGANVLT	TRBJ2-6	15	TRBV7-3
ASSLALGSYGYT	TRBJ1-2	12	TRBV11-1
ASSQDPLANTEAF	TRBJ1-1	13	TRBV4-3